Below, one TCR beta chain is given with its context. Its antigen is currently unknown. Germline V gives CDR1 SNHLY, CDR2 FYNNEI. The CDR3 is made up of 15 amino acids. V was pared by 7 bases and J by 2 bases, with 4 bases of the junction left unmatched. These data are taken from a study of cytomegalovirus exposure and HLA in healthy donors. The PCR made use of 60 Vbeta and 13 Jbeta primers. Sequencing used immunoSEQ multiplex PCR; TCRdb keeps in-frame clones, though not all of them. The data contain some 57,000 clones, 45% to 70% of them singletons. Findings and caveats of the study: It was in a later analysis that TCR association rates were seen to vary by HLA locus, highest for DRB1 and lowest for HLA-C. CMV serostatus was the sole immune exposure data available. A previous analysis found most TCR beta V segments productive roughly 87% or roughly 30% of the time.

The clonotype comes from a human donor in good health. Specimen: PBMCs. The chain employs TRBV2 and TRBJ1-6, with 8 bases lining up with TRBD1. In DNA form, the CDR3 reads TGTGCCAGCACCGGACAGGGACCCTATAATTCACCCCTCCACTTT. Encoded protein: CASTGQGPYNSPLHF. The entire variable domain, with the rest obtained from reference TRBV2 and TRBJ1-6, is as follows: EPEVTQTPSHQVTQMGQEVILRCVPISNHLYFYWYRQILGQKVEFLVSFYNNEISEKSEIFDDQFSVERPDGSNFTLKIRSTKLEDSAMYFCASTGQGPYNSPLHFGNGTRLTVT.